A selection of T cell receptor beta chains follows, all from one sample in a study of T cells in Graves' hyperthyroidism and ophthalmopathy. TCRdb re-called the multiplex PCR reads through MiXCR, storing one row per CDR3 protein. The table records fewer than 500,000 distinct CDR3 sequences, roughly 14% of them present only once. The sequenced sample was blood. These receptors were obtained from a man younger than 35 with Graves' ophthalmopathy. Both conserved end residues are part of each CDR3. The D gene is left open where the match is weak. Some rows have no size entry. The others give once, few or many, or a class for an expanded clone.

abundance	d_gene	v_gene	j_gene	CDR3aa	CDR3nt
many	NA	TRBV11-2	TRBJ2-5	CASSPWPEVQYF	TGTGCCAGCAGCCCCTGGCCCGAGGTCCAGTACTTC
few	NA	TRBV2	TRBJ1-4	CASRVEKLFF	TGTGCCAGCAGGGTTGAAAAACTGTTTTTT
many	NA	TRBV9	TRBJ2-6	CASSGQSPGANVLTF	TGTGCCAGCAGCGGGCAATCCCCTGGGGCCAACGTCCTGACTTTC
many	TRBD2	TRBV10-3	TRBJ2-7	CAISEYRLAVSYEQYF	TGTGCCATCAGTGAGTATAGACTAGCGGTCTCCTACGAGCAGTACTTC
many	NA	TRBV5-8	TRBJ1-2	CASSLGQGRGYTF	TGTGCCAGCAGCTTAGGTCAGGGTCGTGGCTACACCTTC
once	TRBD2	TRBV20-1	TRBJ2-2	CSARAVAGGAWELFF	TGCAGTGCTAGAGCGGTAGCGGGAGGGGCCTGGGAGCTGTTTTTT
many	NA	TRBV29-1	TRBJ2-3	CSVDFPSDLRTDTQYF	TGCAGCGTTGACTTTCCCTCAGACCTACGCACAGATACGCAGTATTTT
NA	NA	TRBV7-9	TRBJ1-2	CASSPWGAEGLGNYGYTF	TGTGCCAGCAGCCCTTGGGGCGCGGAGGGTCTGGGCAACTATGGCTACACCTTC
many	NA	TRBV2	TRBJ1-5	CASSDWGNSNQPQHF	TGTGCCAGCAGTGATTGGGGGAATAGCAATCAGCCCCAGCATTTT
many	NA	TRBV19	TRBJ1-5	CASSIRGTSPQHF	TGTGCCAGTAGTATAAGGGGGACCTCTCCCCAGCATTTT
many	TRBD2	TRBV6-1	TRBJ2-3	CASSPGTSGWDTQYF	TGTGCCAGCAGCCCCGGGACTAGCGGGTGGGATACGCAGTATTTT
many	NA	TRBV18	TRBJ1-1	CASSPLMARGNTEAFF	TGTGCCAGCTCACCACTCATGGCCCGGGGGAACACTGAAGCTTTCTTT
few	TRBD2	TRBV9	TRBJ2-1	CASSVGTGLAGGEQFF	TGTGCCAGCAGCGTAGGTACGGGACTAGCGGGAGGGGAGCAGTTCTTC
many	TRBD2	TRBV6-5	TRBJ2-1	CASSYRLAGITKYNEQFF	TGTGCCAGCAGTTACCGCCTAGCGGGGATAACCAAATACAATGAGCAGTTCTTC
NA	NA	TRBV24-1	TRBJ2-7	CATSDTGPSTEQYF	TGTGCCACCAGTGACACCGGACCCTCCACCGAGCAGTACTTC
NA	TRBD2	TRBV30	TRBJ2-5	CASTQAGGFQETQYF	TGTGCCTCAACCCAAGCGGGAGGCTTCCAAGAGACCCAGTACTTC
few	NA	TRBV7-9	TRBJ2-2	CASSHRRGASTGELFF	TGTGCCAGCAGCCACAGACGGGGGGCGTCCACCGGGGAGCTGTTTTTT
few	NA	TRBV7-9	TRBJ2-1	CASSTRYNEQFF	TGTGCCAGCAGCACACGATACAATGAGCAGTTCTTC